These 26 T cell receptor beta chains were sequenced from one sample in a study of T cell responses to AZD1222 COVID-19 vaccine. TCRdb's table, derived via immunoSEQ multiplex PCR, lists solely in-frame clones and lacks some. The sample lists 110,000 or so clones, roughly nine tenths occurring once. This specimen consisted of peripheral blood, obtained on day 0 of AZD1222 vaccination. These TCRs come from an adult in good health.

J is TRBJ2-7 and V is TRBV4-1, with D possibly matching TRBD2 (6 bases). The CDR3 extends over 15 amino acids. CDR1 is MGHRA, CDR2 YSYEKL, per germline. Trimming took 5 bases from V and 3 from J, leaving 17 bases between them. CDR3 in amino acids: CASSNRDLPFYEQYF. In DNA form, the CDR3 reads TGCGCCAGCAGCAACCGGGACTTGCCCTTCTACGAGCAGTACTTC.

The chain links TRBV7-2 to TRBJ2-3; D unresolved. The V end lost 5 bases, the J end lost 1 base, and 4 bases lay between the germline ends. Germline CDR1 reads SGHTA; CDR2 reads FQGNSA. The CDR3 spans 12 residues. In DNA form, the CDR3 reads TGTGCCAGCAGCCAGGGCACAGATACGCAGTATTTT. This translates into CASSQGTDTQYF.

The gene calls are TRBV7-8 and TRBJ2-7; a possible D gene is TRBD2 (6 bases). The CDR3 spans 16 residues. V gave up 2 bases and J gave up 0 bases, with 14 bases separating them. Germline V gives CDR1 SGHVS, CDR2 FQNEAQ. This CDR3 is CASSLQGGAASYEQYF. DNA for the CDR3: TGTGCCAGCAGCTTACAAGGAGGGGCGGCCTCCTACGAGCAGTACTTC.

The chain carries TRBV9 and TRBJ1-1, with D uncertain. The V end lost 4 bases, the J end lost 4 bases, and 17 bases lay between the germline ends. Germline V gene data show CDR1 as SGDLS and CDR2 as YYNGEE. CDR3 size: 15 residues. The chain's CDR3 is CASSPRPGLGTEAFF. In DNA form, the CDR3 reads TGTGCCAGCAGCCCCAGGCCGGGATTGGGCACTGAAGCTTTCTTT. Looking up the rest from reference TRBV9 and TRBJ1-1 gives the full variable domain: DSGVTQTPKHLITATGQRVTLRCSPRSGDLSVYWYQQSLDQGLQFLIQYYNGEERAKGNILERFSAQQFPDLHSELNLSSLELGDSALYFCASSPRPGLGTEAFFGQGTRLTVV.

Comments on this clone: This sample includes further DNA sequences coding for the same CDR3. The chain has TRBV7-9 and TRBJ1-6; unclear D gene. Trimming cost V 4 bases and J 7 bases, with 8 bases left between them. This CDR3 spans 13 amino acids. Germline V gene data show CDR1 as SEHNR and CDR2 as FQNEAQ (reference sequence). CDR3 amino acids: CASSSTGNSPLHF. CDR3 nucleotide sequence: TGTGCCAGCAGCTCGACGGGGAATTCACCCCTCCACTTT.

The chain links TRBV7-6 to TRBJ1-4, with a tentative D call TRBD1 (6 bases). Germline V lookup: CDR1 SGHVS, CDR2 FNYEAQ. CDR3 size: 17 residues. Trimming removed 5 bases at V and 5 bases at J, with 21 bases between. Written as DNA, the CDR3 is TGTGCCAGCAGCCCATCTAGCGTGGACAGAATAAATGAAAAACTGTTTTTT. It specifies CASSPSSVDRINEKLFF.

The chain combines TRBV9 with TRBJ2-7, with D perhaps matching TRBD1 or TRBD2 (6 bases each). V dropped 0 bases and J dropped 0 bases, with 13 bases sitting between them. Per germline, CDR1 SGDLS and CDR2 YYNGEE. This CDR3 is built from 16 residues. CDR3 sequence (DNA): TGTGCCAGCAGCGTAGGGACAGCCGGGAGCTCCTACGAGCAGTACTTC. Its protein is CASSVGTAGSSYEQYF.

This chain connects TRBV24-1 to TRBJ1-2; D is undetermined. The CDR3 consists of 11 residues. Trimming removed 4 bases at V and 2 bases at J, with 1 base between. Germline loops: CDR1 KGHDR, CDR2 SFDVKD. In DNA form, the CDR3 reads TGTGCCACCAGTGACAACTATGGCTACACCTTC. Its translation: CATSDNYGYTF.

The CDR3 here is CASRPSLGQGVSFLFF. The DNA for the CDR3 is TGTGCCAGCAGACCCTCCCTCGGGCAGGGGGTTTCTTTTCTGTTTTTT. The chain joins TRBV28 to TRBJ1-4, with 7 bases lining up with TRBD1. Germline values: CDR1 MDHEN, CDR2 SYDVKM. The J segment lost 14 bases and the V segment lost 6 bases, leaving 21 bases of the junction unmatched. This CDR3 comprises 16 residues. Combining the CDR3 with reference TRBV28 and TRBJ1-4 gives the whole variable domain DVKVTQSSRYLVKRTGEKVFLECVQDMDHENMFWYRQDPGLGLRLIYFSYDVKMKEKGDIPEGYSVSREKKERFSLILESASTNQTSMYLCASRPSLGQGVSFLFFGSGTQLSVL.

This chain uses TRBV19 with TRBJ1-4; 7 bases align to TRBD1. The trim removed 8 bases at V and 0 bases at J, leaving 9 bases unmatched. The CDR3 runs 16 residues. The germline V gene has CDR1 LNHDA and CDR2 SQIVND (reference sequence). The CDR3 DNA follows: TGTGCCAGTTTCCGAGGGGGCCCGGCAACTAATGAAAAACTGTTTTTT. It encodes CASFRGGPATNEKLFF.

This sequence joins TRBV28 and TRBJ1-4; D may be TRBD1 (6 bases). The germline gives CDR1 MDHEN, CDR2 SYDVKM. Trimming took off 5 bases at V and 0 bases at J, with 16 bases between the two ends. This CDR3 is built from 17 residues. CDR3 residues: CASSRPGAGTTNEKLFF. CDR3 coding DNA: TGTGCCAGCAGTAGGCCGGGGGCGGGAACAACTAATGAAAAACTGTTTTTT.

The J gene is TRBJ1-2, the V gene TRBV7-3; D is possibly TRBD1 (6 bases). The CDR3 contains 12 residues. CDR1 and CDR2 (germline): SGHTA, FQGTGA. V dropped 5 bases and J dropped 2 bases, with 6 bases sitting between them. Written as DNA, the CDR3 is TGTGCCAGCAGCGGGACAAACTATGGCTACACCTTC. Protein sequence: CASSGTNYGYTF.

The table lists this clone with a count of one. The chain links TRBV6-2 or TRBV6-3 to TRBJ1-5; 12 bases fit TRBD1. Trimming at V came to 4 bases and at J to 1 base, leaving 14 bases not matched to a gene. CDR1 and CDR2 from the germline V gene are MNHEY and SVGEGT. The CDR3 runs to 20 residues. CDR3: CASSSSSGTGGVRSNQPQHF. The CDR3 coding sequence is TGTGCCAGCAGTTCATCCTCCGGGACAGGGGGCGTGAGGAGCAATCAGCCCCAGCATTTT.

The rearrangement joins TRBV6-5 to TRBJ1-2; no firm D call. The CDR3 loop spans 14 amino acids. The germline V and J ends were trimmed by 0 bases and 2 bases, with 7 bases remaining between them. Per germline, CDR1 MNHEY and CDR2 SVGAGI. The CDR3 here is CASSYSGRNYGYTF. CDR3 bases: TGTGCCAGCAGTTACTCCGGCAGGAACTATGGCTACACCTTC.

The gene calls are TRBV18 and TRBJ1-4; D ambiguous. The CDR3 runs 14 residues. Trimming stripped 2 bases from V and 8 bases from J, with 12 bases between. Germline CDR1 KGHSH, CDR2 LQKENI. The DNA for the CDR3 is TGTGCCAGCTCACCAGGGAACTCTGGGGAAAAACTGTTTTTT. It yields the protein CASSPGNSGEKLFF.

The V call is TRBV24-1, the J call TRBJ2-1; the match to TRBD1 covers 8 bases. The trim removed 9 bases at V and 8 bases at J, leaving 11 bases unmatched. The CDR3 is made up of 14 amino acids. Germline loops: CDR1 KGHDR, CDR2 SFDVKD. The CDR3 DNA reads TGTGCCACCTCGTCGCCAGGGGGCAAGGATGAGCAGTTCTTC. Residues: CATSSPGGKDEQFF.

The rearrangement joins TRBV7-8 to TRBJ2-5, with 8 bases lining up with TRBD1. Germline values: CDR1 SGHVS, CDR2 FQNEAQ. The length of the CDR3 is 13 residues. Trimming removed 5 bases from V and 5 bases from J; junction bases left unmatched: 4. CDR3 sequence: CASSKTGVETQYF. The CDR3 nucleotides read TGTGCCAGCAGCAAGACAGGGGTGGAGACCCAGTACTTC.

V usage is TRBV11-3 and J usage is TRBJ2-7; D gene ambiguous. CDR3 size: 13 residues. Trimming pared 5 bases from V and 7 bases from J, leaving 15 bases between. Germline V gives CDR1 SGHNT, CDR2 YENEEA. The CDR3 is CASSPTRTGEQYF. DNA for the CDR3: TGTGCCAGCAGCCCCACTCGGACGGGTGAGCAGTACTTC.

The V and J genes are TRBV24-1 and TRBJ2-3, with 15 bases aligning to TRBD2. This CDR3 spans 17 amino acids. The junction had 4 bases not matched to a gene; V was cut back by 3 bases and J by 4 bases. The germline gives CDR1 KGHDR, CDR2 SFDVKD. The CDR3 nucleotides are TGTGCCACCAGTGATCCGGGACTAGCGGGGGGTCCAGATACGCAGTATTTT. This codes for CATSDPGLAGGPDTQYF.

The J gene is TRBJ2-7, the V gene TRBV6-1; TRBD1 agrees at 7 bases. After removal of 0 bases from V and 3 bases from J, the junction contained 2 bases not matched to a gene. This CDR3 has 14 amino acids. From germline, CDR1 is MNHNS and CDR2 SASEGT. The CDR3 loop reads CASSEAGTVYEQYF. In DNA, the CDR3 is TGTGCCAGCAGTGAAGCTGGGACAGTCTACGAGCAGTACTTC.

Notes on this clone: Mismatch with germline at one junction end may stem from a read error. The chain couples TRBV23-1 to TRBJ1-4, with D unclear. TRBV23-1 is designated an ORF whose function remains uncertain. The CDR3 consists of 15 residues. The CDR3 nucleotides are TGCGCCAGCACTCAAGAGGAGGGAGCTAATGAAAAACTGTTTTTT. As protein: CASTQEEGANEKLFF.

This chain connects TRBV6-2 or TRBV6-3 to TRBJ1-1; no clear D. The length of the CDR3 is 13 residues. The germline V gene has CDR1 MNHEY and CDR2 SVGEGT. V lost 2 bases to trimming and J lost 0 bases, with 4 bases between them. CDR3 sequence reads: CASSYTVNTEAFF. As DNA, the CDR3 is TGTGCCAGCAGTTACACGGTGAACACTGAAGCTTTCTTT.

The chain employs TRBV27 and TRBJ2-2; D is uncertain. The CDR3 covers 13 residues. Germline values: CDR1 MNHEY, CDR2 SMNVEV (reference sequence). Trimming removed 8 bases at V and 2 bases at J, with 9 bases between. The CDR3 DNA is TGTGCCAGCTTAAGAGGAAACACCGGGGAGCTGTTTTTT. Its translation: CASLRGNTGELFF.

This clone has a single count. This sequence joins TRBV21-1 and TRBJ1-5. TRBV21-1 counts as a pseudogene. This CDR3 is built from 19 residues. CDR3: CASSIKSGGGGASDQPQHF. CDR3 bases: TGTGCCAGCAGCATAAAGAGCGGTGGAGGGGGTGCTTCGGATCAGCCCCAGCATTTT.

The chain links TRBV6-4 to TRBJ2-1, with TRBD2 matching over 15 bases. This CDR3 contains 16 residues. Trimming at V came to 6 bases and at J to 0 bases, leaving 0 bases not matched to a gene. The germline V gene has CDR1 MRHNA and CDR2 SNTAGT. The DNA of the CDR3 is TGTGCCAGCAGGGGACTAGCGGGGGGCTCCTACAATGAGCAGTTCTTC. It encodes CASRGLAGGSYNEQFF.

The genes are TRBV27 and TRBJ1-2; D is uncertain. V lost 7 bases to trimming and J lost 0 bases, with 9 bases between them. This CDR3 has 13 residues. The germline CDR1 and CDR2 sequences are MNHEY and SMNVEV (reference sequence). The DNA of the CDR3 is TGTGCCAGCACCAACTCTGCTAACTATGGCTACACCTTC. Amino acid sequence: CASTNSANYGYTF.